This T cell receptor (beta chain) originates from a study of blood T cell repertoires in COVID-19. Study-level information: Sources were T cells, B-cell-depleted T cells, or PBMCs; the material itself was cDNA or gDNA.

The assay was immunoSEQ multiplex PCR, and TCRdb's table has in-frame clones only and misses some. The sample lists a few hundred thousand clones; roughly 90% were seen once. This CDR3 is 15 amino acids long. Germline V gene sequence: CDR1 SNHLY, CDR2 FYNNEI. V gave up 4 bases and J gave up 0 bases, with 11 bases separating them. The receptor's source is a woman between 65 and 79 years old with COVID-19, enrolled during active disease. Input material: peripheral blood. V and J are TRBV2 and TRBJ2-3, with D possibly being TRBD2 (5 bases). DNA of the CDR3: TGTGCCAGCAGTGCCCGGCCGGGGAGCACAGATACGCAGTATTTT. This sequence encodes CASSARPGSTDTQYF.